This T cell receptor beta chain originates from a study of OX40 agonist ivuxolimab in advanced cancers. At the level of the study: Three patients, one with hepatocellular carcinoma and two with cutaneous melanoma, responded partially. Study-level points and caveats: Averaged across samples, CD8+ T cells carried more expanded clones than CD4+ did. Normalized T-cell clonal expansion was also low in a subset of nonresponders.

The protocol was immunoSEQ multiplex PCR, while the TCRdb copy is restricted to in-frame clones and leaves out a portion. The sample holds 45,000 to 65,000 clones, about 81% seen once. On this clone: Its antigen is still unknown.

V was pared by 0 bases and J by 4 bases, with 4 bases of the junction left unmatched. The CDR3 extends over 15 amino acids. Per the germline V gene, CDR1 is SGHNT and CDR2 is YYREEE (reference sequence). This receptor was taken from an adult with an advanced solid tumor such as melanoma, head and neck, liver or kidney cancer. The chain couples TRBV5-4 to TRBJ2-3; 8 positions match TRBD2. The sequenced sample was CD4+ or CD8+ T cells sorted from blood, obtained in a trial of the OX40 agonist ivuxolimab. CDR3 region: CASSLAGGASDTQYF. The CDR3 DNA is TGTGCCAGCAGCTTGGCGGGGGGGGCTTCAGATACGCAGTATTTT.